Below are 13 T cell receptor beta chains sequenced from a single sample in a study of T cells expressing NK-cell markers. TCRdb reprocessed the 5' RACE reads and stores each CDR3 protein as one record, lacking DNA. In total, the table holds 250,000 to 300,000 distinct CDR3 sequences. The sample taken for sequencing was blood T cells: a sorted CD56 or NKG2C T cell subset, CD4+ or CD8+ T cells, or bulk PBMC T cells (not recorded which). The receptors originated from a young man in good health.

The J gene is TRBJ2-2, the V gene TRBV12-3 or TRBV12-4; TCRdb's assignment of TRBD2 cannot be checked, as there is no DNA. The CDR3 sequence is 15 residues long. The CDR3: CASAQEGFDTGELFF.

CDR3 loop: CASASVGAGANVLTF. The rearrangement uses TRBV5-1 and TRBJ2-6; the TCRdb call, TRBD1, lacks DNA for checking. There are 15 residues in the CDR3. CDR1 is SGHRS and CDR2 is YFSETQ in the germline V gene. Using reference TRBV5-1 and TRBJ2-6 for the parts outside the CDR3, the full variable domain is KAGVTQTPRYLIKTRGQQVTLSCSPISGHRSVSWYQQTPGQGLQFLFEYFSETQRNKGNFPGRFSGRQFSNSRSEMNVSTLELGDSALYLCASASVGAGANVLTFGAGSRLTVL.

V is TRBV12-3 or TRBV12-4 and J is TRBJ2-7; TCRdb picks TRBD2, but there is no DNA to check that call. The CDR3 totals 14 residues. This CDR3 is CASSFGGGRAKQYF.

CDR3 in amino acids: CASSPSRGGTEAFF. The chain uses TRBV12-3 or TRBV12-4 and TRBJ1-1; the TRBD1 assignment by TCRdb is unverifiable without DNA. The CDR3 covers 14 residues.

The V call is TRBV29-1, the J call TRBJ2-1; the TRBD2 assignment by TCRdb is unverifiable without DNA. The germline V gene has CDR1 SQVTM and CDR2 ANQGSEA. The CDR3 is made up of 16 amino acids. CDR3 amino acids: CSVGARLARPDNEQFF.

The gene calls are TRBV20-1 and TRBJ2-1; checking the TCRdb D call of TRBD2 is not possible without DNA. The CDR3 extends over 14 amino acids. In germline, CDR1 is DFQATT, CDR2 SNEGSKA (reference sequence). This CDR3 is CSARGLAGAYEQFF.

The chain recombines TRBV29-1 with TRBJ2-7; the D call of TRBD1 rests on TCRdb alone, since no DNA is present to check it. The CDR3 consists of 12 residues. Germline values: CDR1 SQVTM, CDR2 ANQGSEA. The CDR3: CSVDMSPREQYF.

CDR3 in amino acids: CASSYYRTADEQFF. This sequence joins TRBV6-2 or TRBV6-3 and TRBJ2-1. CDR3 length equals 14 residues. CDR1 and CDR2 from the germline V gene are MNHEY and SVGEGT.

The chain employs TRBV29-1 and TRBJ2-2. The CDR3 runs 12 residues. Germline-derived CDR1 and CDR2 are SQVTM and ANQGSEA. CDR3 in amino acids: CSVSSNTGELFF.

The V gene is TRBV12-3 or TRBV12-4, the J gene TRBJ2-2; TCRdb gives TRBD1 as the D gene, but with no DNA this cannot be confirmed. This CDR3 has 14 amino acids. The CDR3 sequence is CASSPTGYTGELFF.

This chain uses TRBV29-1 with TRBJ1-2; TCRdb's D call, TRBD1, is unchecked because there is no DNA. Looked up from germline, CDR1 is SQVTM and CDR2 is ANQGSEA. The CDR3 totals 11 residues. CDR3 amino acids: CSVEGQAGYTF.

The CDR3: CASSYRQGYWTEAFF. The rearrangement joins TRBV7-2 to TRBJ1-1; TCRdb reports TRBD1, a call that lacks DNA to check it against. Germline V gives CDR1 SGHTA, CDR2 FQGNSA. This CDR3 spans 15 amino acids.

The gene calls are TRBV18 and TRBJ2-3; no DNA is available, so the TRBD1 call from TCRdb remains unchecked. The germline V gene encodes CDR1 KGHSH and CDR2 LQKENI. The CDR3 has 16 residues. This CDR3 reads CAHSAPRELNTDTQYF.